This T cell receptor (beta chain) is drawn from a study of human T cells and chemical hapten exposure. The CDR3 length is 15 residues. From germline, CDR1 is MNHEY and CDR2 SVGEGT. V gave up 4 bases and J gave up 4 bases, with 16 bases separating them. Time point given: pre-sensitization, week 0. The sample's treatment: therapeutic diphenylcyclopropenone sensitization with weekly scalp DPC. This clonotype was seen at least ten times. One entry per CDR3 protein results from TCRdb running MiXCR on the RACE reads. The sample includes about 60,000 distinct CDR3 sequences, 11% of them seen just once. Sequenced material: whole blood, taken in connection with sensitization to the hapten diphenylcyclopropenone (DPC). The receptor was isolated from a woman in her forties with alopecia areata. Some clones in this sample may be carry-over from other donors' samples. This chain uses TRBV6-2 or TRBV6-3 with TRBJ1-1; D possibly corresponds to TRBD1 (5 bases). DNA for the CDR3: TGTGCCAGCAGTTCCGGGGCTCAAAGAAGCACTGAAGCTTTCTTT. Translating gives CASSSGAQRSTEAFF.